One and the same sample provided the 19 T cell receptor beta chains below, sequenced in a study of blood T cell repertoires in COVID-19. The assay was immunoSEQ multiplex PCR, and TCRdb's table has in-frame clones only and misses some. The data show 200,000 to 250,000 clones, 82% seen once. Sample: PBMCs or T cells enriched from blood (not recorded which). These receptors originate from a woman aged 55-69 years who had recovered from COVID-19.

The CDR3 DNA reads TGTGCCAGCAGCTTCCCGCGGCAGGGGGGATTGAACACTGAAGCTTTCTTT. Protein sequence: CASSFPRQGGLNTEAFF. The rearrangement uses TRBV7-2 and TRBJ1-1; TRBD1 matches at 7 bases. V shed 3 bases and J 0 bases; nucleotides not matched to a gene: 10. Germline V lookup: CDR1 SGHTA, CDR2 FQGNSA. The CDR3 spans 17 residues.

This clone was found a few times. The CDR3 DNA is TGTGCCAGCAGCCTCCCCGGTGGGGCAGGGGGCTTTGGCTACACCTTC. As protein: CASSLPGGAGGFGYTF. The chain employs TRBV7-9 and TRBJ1-2; 8 positions agree with TRBD1. Trimming cost V 5 bases and J 7 bases; bases outside gene matches: 15. Germline V CDR1 and CDR2: SEHNR, FQNEAQ (reference sequence). The CDR3 length is 16 residues.

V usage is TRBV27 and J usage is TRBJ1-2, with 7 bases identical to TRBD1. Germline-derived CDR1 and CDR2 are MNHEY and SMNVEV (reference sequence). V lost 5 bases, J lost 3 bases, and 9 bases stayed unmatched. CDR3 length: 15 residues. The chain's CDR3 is CASSTLAGGYYGYTF. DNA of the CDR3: TGTGCCAGCAGTACTCTTGCAGGGGGGTACTATGGCTACACCTTC.

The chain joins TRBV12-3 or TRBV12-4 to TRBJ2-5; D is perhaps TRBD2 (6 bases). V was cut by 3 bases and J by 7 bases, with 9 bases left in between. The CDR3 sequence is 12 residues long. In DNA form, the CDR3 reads TGTGCCAGCAGTTTCGACGGGAGGACCCAGTACTTC. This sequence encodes CASSFDGRTQYF.

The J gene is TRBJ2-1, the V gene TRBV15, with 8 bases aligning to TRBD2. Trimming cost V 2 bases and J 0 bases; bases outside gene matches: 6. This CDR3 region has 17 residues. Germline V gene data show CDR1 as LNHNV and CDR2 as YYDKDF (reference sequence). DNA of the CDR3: TGTGCCACCAGCAGACGGACCACTAGCGGCTCCTACAATGAGCAGTTCTTC. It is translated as CATSRRTTSGSYNEQFF. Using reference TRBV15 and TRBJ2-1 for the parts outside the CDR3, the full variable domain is DAMVIQNPRYQVTQFGKPVTLSCSQTLNHNVMYWYQQKSSQAPKLLFHYYDKDFNNEADTPDNFQSRRPNTSFCFLDIRSPGLGDTAMYLCATSRRTTSGSYNEQFFGPGTRLTVL.

Here the CDR3 DNA reads TGTGCCAGCAGCACGAACAGGGGGACTGAAGCTTTCTTT. Translating gives CASSTNRGTEAFF. The rearrangement joins TRBV9 to TRBJ1-1; 8 nucleotides agree with TRBD1. V was clipped by 4 bases and J by 5 bases; unmatched bases: 4. Germline V lookup: CDR1 SGDLS, CDR2 YYNGEE. This CDR3 contains 13 residues.

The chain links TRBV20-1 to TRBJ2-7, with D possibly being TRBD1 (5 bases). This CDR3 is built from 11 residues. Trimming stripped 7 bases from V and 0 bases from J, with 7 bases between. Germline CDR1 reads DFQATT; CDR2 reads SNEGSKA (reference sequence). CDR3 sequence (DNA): TGCAGTGGACAGTCCTCCTACGAGCAGTACTTC. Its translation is CSGQSSYEQYF.

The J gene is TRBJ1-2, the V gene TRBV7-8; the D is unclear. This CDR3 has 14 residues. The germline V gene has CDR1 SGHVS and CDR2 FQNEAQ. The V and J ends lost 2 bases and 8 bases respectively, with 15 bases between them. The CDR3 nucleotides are TGTGCCAGCAGCTTAACCCTGAAGGGAGACGGCTACACCTTC. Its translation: CASSLTLKGDGYTF. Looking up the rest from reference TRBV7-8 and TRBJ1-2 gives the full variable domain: GAGVSQSPRYKVAKRGQDVALRCDPISGHVSLFWYQQALGQGPEFLTYFQNEAQLDKSGLPSDRFFAERPEGSVSTLKIQRTQQEDSAVYLCASSLTLKGDGYTFGSGTRLTVV.

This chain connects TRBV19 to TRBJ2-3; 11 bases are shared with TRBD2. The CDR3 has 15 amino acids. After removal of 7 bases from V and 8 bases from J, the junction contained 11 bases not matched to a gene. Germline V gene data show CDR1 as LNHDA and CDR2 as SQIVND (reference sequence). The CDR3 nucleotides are TGTGCCAGTATTACTAGCGGGGGCTCTCAGGGTACGCAGTATTTT. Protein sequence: CASITSGGSQGTQYF.

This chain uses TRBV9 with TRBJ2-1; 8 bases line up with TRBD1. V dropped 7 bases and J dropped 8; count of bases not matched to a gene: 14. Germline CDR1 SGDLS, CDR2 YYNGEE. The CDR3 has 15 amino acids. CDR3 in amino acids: CASVPGRGLGHEQFF. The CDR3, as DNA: TGTGCCAGCGTACCGGGCAGGGGGCTAGGGCATGAGCAGTTCTTC.

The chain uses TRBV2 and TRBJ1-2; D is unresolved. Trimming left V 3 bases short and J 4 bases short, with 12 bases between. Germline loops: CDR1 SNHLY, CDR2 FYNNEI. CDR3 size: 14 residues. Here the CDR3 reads CASSDKLESYGYTF. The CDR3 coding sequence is TGTGCCAGCAGTGATAAGCTGGAGAGCTATGGCTACACCTTC. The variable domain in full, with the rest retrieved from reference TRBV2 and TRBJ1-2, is EPEVTQTPSHQVTQMGQEVILRCVPISNHLYFYWYRQILGQKVEFLVSFYNNEISEKSEIFDDQFSVERPDGSNFTLKIRSTKLEDSAMYFCASSDKLESYGYTFGSGTRLTVV.

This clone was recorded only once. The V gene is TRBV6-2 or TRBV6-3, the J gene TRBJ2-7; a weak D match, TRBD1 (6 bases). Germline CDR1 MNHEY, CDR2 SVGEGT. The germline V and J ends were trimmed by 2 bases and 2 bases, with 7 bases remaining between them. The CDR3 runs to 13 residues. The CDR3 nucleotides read TGTGCCAGCAGTTACGGGGGCCCCTACGAGCAGTACTTC. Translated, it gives CASSYGGPYEQYF.

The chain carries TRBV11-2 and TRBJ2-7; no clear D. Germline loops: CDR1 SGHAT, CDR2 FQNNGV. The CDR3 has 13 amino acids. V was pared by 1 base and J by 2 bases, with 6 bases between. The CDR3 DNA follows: TGTGCCAGCAGCTTAGGGGCTGCCTACGAGCAGTACTTC. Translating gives CASSLGAAYEQYF.

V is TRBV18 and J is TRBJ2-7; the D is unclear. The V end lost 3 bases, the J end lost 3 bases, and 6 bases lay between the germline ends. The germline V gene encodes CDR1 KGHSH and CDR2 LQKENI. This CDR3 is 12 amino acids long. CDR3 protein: CASSPTDYEQYF. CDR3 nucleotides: TGTGCCAGCTCACCCACTGACTACGAGCAGTACTTC.

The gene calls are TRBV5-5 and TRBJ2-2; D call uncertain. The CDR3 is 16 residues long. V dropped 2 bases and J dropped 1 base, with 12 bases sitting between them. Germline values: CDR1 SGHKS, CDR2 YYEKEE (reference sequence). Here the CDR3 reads CASSFAAGRNTGELFF. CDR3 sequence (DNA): TGTGCCAGCAGCTTCGCTGCTGGGCGGAACACCGGGGAGCTGTTTTTT. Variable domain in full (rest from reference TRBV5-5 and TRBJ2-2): DAGVTQSPTHLIKTRGQQVTLRCSPISGHKSVSWYQQVLGQGPQFIFQYYEKEERGRGNFPDRFSARQFPNYSSELNVNALLLGDSALYLCASSFAAGRNTGELFFGEGSRLTVL.

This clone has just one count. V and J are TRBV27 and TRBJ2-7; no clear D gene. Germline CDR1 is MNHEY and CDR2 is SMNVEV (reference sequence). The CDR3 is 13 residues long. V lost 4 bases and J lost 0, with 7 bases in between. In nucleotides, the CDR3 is TGTGCCAGCAGTTACGCTAGCTCCTACGAGCAGTACTTC. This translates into CASSYASSYEQYF.

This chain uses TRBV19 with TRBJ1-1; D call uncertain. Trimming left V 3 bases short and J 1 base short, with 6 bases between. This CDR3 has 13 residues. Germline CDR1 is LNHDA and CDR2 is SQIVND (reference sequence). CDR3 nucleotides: TGTGCCAGTAGTATCAGGCGGAACACTGAAGCTTTCTTT. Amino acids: CASSIRRNTEAFF. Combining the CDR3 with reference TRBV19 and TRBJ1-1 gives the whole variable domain DGGITQSPKYLFRKEGQNVTLSCEQNLNHDAMYWYRQDPGQGLRLIYYSQIVNDFQKGDIAEGYSVSREKKESFPLTVTSAQKNPTAFYLCASSIRRNTEAFFGQGTRLTVV.

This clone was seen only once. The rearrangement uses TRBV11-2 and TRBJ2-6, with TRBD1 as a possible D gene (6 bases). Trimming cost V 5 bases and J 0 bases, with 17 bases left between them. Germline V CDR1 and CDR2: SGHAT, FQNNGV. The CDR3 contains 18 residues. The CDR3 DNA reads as TGTGCCAGCAGCAAGGGACATCGAACTTACTCTGGGGCCAACGTCCTGACTTTC. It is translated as CASSKGHRTYSGANVLTF.

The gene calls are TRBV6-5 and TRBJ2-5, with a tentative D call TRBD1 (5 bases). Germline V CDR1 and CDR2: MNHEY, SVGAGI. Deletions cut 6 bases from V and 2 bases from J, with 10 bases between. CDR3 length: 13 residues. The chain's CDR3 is CASSRTTQETQYF. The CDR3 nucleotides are TGTGCCAGCAGCAGGACAACTCAAGAGACCCAGTACTTC.